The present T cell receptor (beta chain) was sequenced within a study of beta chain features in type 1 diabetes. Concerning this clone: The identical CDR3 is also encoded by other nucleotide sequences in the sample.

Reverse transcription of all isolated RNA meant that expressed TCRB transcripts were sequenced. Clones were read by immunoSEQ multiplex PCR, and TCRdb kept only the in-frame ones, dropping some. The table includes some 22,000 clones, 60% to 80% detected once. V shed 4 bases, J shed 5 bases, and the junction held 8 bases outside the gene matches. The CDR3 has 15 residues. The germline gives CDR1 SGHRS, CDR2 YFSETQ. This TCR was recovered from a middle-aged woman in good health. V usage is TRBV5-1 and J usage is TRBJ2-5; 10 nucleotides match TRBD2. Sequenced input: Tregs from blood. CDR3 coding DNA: TGCGCCAGCAGCCCTCTAGCGGGGGCTTTGGAGACCCAGTACTTC. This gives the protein CASSPLAGALETQYF.